The TCR beta chain described here comes from a study of beta chain features in type 1 diabetes. Study results and limitations: When cDNA is sequenced, cells with high TCR expression could be over-represented. Shortening of TCRB CDR3s, moderate but significant, appeared in all four CD4+ subsets of Type 1 diabetes patients.

The study reverse transcribed the entire isolated RNA, so it sequenced expressed TCRB transcripts. Sequenced by immunoSEQ multiplex PCR; TCRdb stores in-frame clones only, minus some. This sample has 300,000 to 400,000 clones, with 8% to 10% found just once. This clone was detected a few times. The antigen is unknown. This CDR3 spans 18 amino acids. V lost 1 base to trimming and J lost 2 bases; unmatched junction nucleotides: 8. Germline assignment: CDR1 SGHAT and CDR2 FQNNGV. A sort by CD45RO/CCR7/CD25/CD127/CD95/CD27 yielded CD4+ naive, central memory, regulatory and stem cell-like memory cells. Every sorted population was more than 95% pure.

The sequence derives from a man aged 25 to 45 with type 1 diabetes. The V gene is TRBV11-2, the J gene TRBJ2-6; 7 bases are shared with TRBD2. The specimen sequenced was central memory CD4+ T cells from blood. The CDR3, as DNA: TGTGCCAGCAGCTTAGCGGCAACGACTAGCACTGGGGCCAACGTCCTGACTTTC. Translation: CASSLAATTSTGANVLTF.